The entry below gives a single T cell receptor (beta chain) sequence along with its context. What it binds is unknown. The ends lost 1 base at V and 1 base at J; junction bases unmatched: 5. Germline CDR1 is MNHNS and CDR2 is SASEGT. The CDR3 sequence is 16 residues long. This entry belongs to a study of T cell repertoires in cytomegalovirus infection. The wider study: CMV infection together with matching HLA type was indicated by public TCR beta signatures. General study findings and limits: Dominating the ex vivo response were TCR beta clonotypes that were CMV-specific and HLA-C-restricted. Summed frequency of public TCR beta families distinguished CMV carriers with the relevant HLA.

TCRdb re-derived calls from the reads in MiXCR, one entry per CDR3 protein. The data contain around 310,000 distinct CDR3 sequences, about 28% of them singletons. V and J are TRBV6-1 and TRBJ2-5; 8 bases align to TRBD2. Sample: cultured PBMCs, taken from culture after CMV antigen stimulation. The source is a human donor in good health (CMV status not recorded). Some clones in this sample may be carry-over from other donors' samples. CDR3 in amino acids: CASSEGRAGAQETQYF. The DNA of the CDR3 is TGTGCCAGCAGTGAAGGTAGAGCGGGGGCCCAAGAGACCCAGTACTTC.